This T cell receptor beta chain was sequenced in a study of OX40 agonist ivuxolimab in advanced cancers. Notes on the study in general: Some patients without response likewise showed low normalized clonal expansion. Researchers did not establish what antigens the expanded peripheral T cells target.

The assay was immunoSEQ multiplex PCR, and TCRdb's table has in-frame clones only and misses some. Here the sample spans 85,000 to 100,000 clones, 85% to 95% being singletons. Worth noting for this clone: Its specificity is not known.

Germline V gene sequence: CDR1 SGHAT, CDR2 FQNNGV. This CDR3 spans 15 amino acids. The V and J ends lost 2 bases and 5 bases, in that order; junction bases with no gene match: 4. The clonotype comes from an adult with an advanced solid tumor such as melanoma, head and neck, liver or kidney cancer. The chain recombines TRBV11-2 with TRBJ2-2, with 8 bases that match TRBD1. The sample consisted of CD4+ or CD8+ T cells sorted from blood, taken in a trial of the OX40 agonist ivuxolimab. For the CDR3, the DNA is TGTGCCAGCAGCTTAATCAGGGGGCGTACCGGGGAGCTGTTTTTT. It codes for CASSLIRGRTGELFF.